The clone carrying this T cell receptor beta chain occurred once. As processed by the authors: Cell counts per sample came from amplifying reference gene primers. Method: immunoSEQ multiplex PCR; TCRdb's copy keeps in-frame clones and lacks some. Clone size and the V and J calls come from that table; the DNA yielded D and trimming. The sample yields 350,000 to 450,000 clones, 70% to 90% seen once. This entry is derived from a study of blood T cell repertoires in COVID-19. Study-wide context: What the recovered Cohort 3 donors had was two negative PCRs, clearance, or symptom resolution. Italy, Spain and the United States were the sources of the convalescent and acute COVID-19 samples.

Specimen: PBMCs or T cells enriched from blood (not recorded which). This receptor was taken from a man in his forties in a cohort exposed to, infected with or recovered from COVID-19 (not recorded which).

The CDR3 DNA reads as TGTGCCAGCAGACCCGACAGGACGAGTGTTTGGCTCTCACCCCTCCACTTT. Residues: CASRPDRTSVWLSPLHF. The rearrangement links TRBV11-3 to TRBJ1-6, with D possibly TRBD1 on 6 matching bases. CDR3 size: 17 residues. Trimming took off 6 bases at V and 10 bases at J, with 25 bases between the two ends. Germline lookup yields CDR1 SGHNT and CDR2 YENEEA.